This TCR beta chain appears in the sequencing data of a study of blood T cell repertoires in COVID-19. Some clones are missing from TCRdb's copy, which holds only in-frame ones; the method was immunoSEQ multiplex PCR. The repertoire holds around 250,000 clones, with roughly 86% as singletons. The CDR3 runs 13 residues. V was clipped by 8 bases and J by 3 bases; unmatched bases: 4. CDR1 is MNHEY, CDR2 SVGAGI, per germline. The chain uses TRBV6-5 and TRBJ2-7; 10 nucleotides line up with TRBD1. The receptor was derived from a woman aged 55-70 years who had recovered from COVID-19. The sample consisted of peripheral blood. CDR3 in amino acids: CASPGQGIYEQYF. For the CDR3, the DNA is TGTGCCAGCCCGGGACAGGGGATCTACGAGCAGTACTTC.